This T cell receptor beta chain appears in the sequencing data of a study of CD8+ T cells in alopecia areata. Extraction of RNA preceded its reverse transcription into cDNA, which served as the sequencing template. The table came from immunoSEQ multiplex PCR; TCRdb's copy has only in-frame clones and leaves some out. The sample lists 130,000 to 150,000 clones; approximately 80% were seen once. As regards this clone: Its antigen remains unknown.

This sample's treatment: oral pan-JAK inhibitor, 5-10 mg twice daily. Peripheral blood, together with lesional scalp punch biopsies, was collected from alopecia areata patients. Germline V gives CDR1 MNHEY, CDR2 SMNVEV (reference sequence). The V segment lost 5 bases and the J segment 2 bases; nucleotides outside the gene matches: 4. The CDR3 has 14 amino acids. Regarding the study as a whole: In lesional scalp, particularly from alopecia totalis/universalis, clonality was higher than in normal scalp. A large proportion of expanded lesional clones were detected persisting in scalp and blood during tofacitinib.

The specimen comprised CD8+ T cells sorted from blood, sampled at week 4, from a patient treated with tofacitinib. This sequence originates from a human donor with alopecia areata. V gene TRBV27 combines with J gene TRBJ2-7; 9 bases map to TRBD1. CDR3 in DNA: TGTGCCAGCAGTGTGACAGGGGGGACCTACGAGCAGTACTTC. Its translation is CASSVTGGTYEQYF.